These 2 T cell receptor beta chains originate from one sample sequenced in a study of T cell responses to AZD1222 COVID-19 vaccine. The assay was immunoSEQ multiplex PCR, and TCRdb's table has in-frame clones only and misses some. The sample has about 160,000 clones; roughly nine tenths are singletons. Sequencing used peripheral blood, obtained on day 0 of MenACWY control vaccination. Receptors originate from an adult in good health.

V and J are TRBV10-3 and TRBJ2-7; a weak D match, TRBD1 (5 bases). Trimming removed 4 bases at V and 2 bases at J, with 12 bases between. Germline values: CDR1 ENHRY, CDR2 SYGVKD. The CDR3 is 14 amino acids. CDR3 sequence: CAISVGEGAYEQYF. The CDR3 nucleotides are TGTGCCATCAGTGTCGGTGAAGGGGCCTACGAGCAGTACTTC.

V and J are TRBV11-3 and TRBJ1-4; tentative D call: TRBD1 (6 bases). V lost 6 bases and J lost 7, with 18 bases in between. The CDR3 sequence is 15 residues long. Germline lookup yields CDR1 SGHNT and CDR2 YENEEA. CDR3 protein: CASSPRTALSEKLFF. The CDR3 bases are TGTGCCAGCAGTCCGCGGACAGCGCTAAGTGAAAAACTGTTTTTT. Full variable domain (missing parts from reference TRBV11-3 and TRBJ1-4): EAGVVQSPRYKIIEKKQPVAFWCNPISGHNTLYWYLQNLGQGPELLIRYENEEAVDDSQLPKDRFSAERLKGVDSTLKIQPAELGDSAVYLCASSPRTALSEKLFFGSGTQLSVL.